Sequencing of this T cell receptor beta chain was carried out in a study of human T cells and chemical hapten exposure. The V gene lost 0 bases and the J gene lost 9 bases, with 6 bases spanning the gap. This CDR3 has 12 amino acids. CDR1 is SGHDT, CDR2 YYEEEE, per germline. TCRdb independently ran MiXCR on the RACE reads; one entry per CDR3 protein. The profile shows approximately 350,000 distinct CDR3 sequences, approximately 6.3% of them singletons. This clonotype was counted only a few times. The time point denotes: patch test 1, 2 weeks after DPC sensitization. Treatment reported: therapeutic diphenylcyclopropenone sensitization with weekly scalp DPC.

Sequenced material: whole blood, taken in connection with sensitization to the hapten diphenylcyclopropenone (DPC). This rearrangement joins TRBV5-6 to TRBJ2-2; D not resolved. The TCR originated in a woman aged 18 to 35 with alopecia areata. Some clones in this sample may be carry-over from other donors' samples. This chain's CDR3 is CASSLAARELFF. The CDR3 DNA is TGTGCCAGCAGCTTGGCGGCTCGGGAGCTGTTTTTT.